The entry below describes one TCR beta chain. The antigen remains undetermined. The data stem from a study of cytomegalovirus exposure and HLA in healthy donors. Study findings and constraints: Despite most TCR sequences being rare, some public TCRs occurred in many donors. The study labeled fewer than 200 TCR beta chains cytomegalovirus-associated.

TCRdb's table, derived via immunoSEQ multiplex PCR, lists solely in-frame clones and lacks some. The sample contains about 130,000 clones, 89% of which appear only once. The V and J ends lost 1 base and 8 bases, in that order; junction bases with no gene match: 7. There are 15 residues in the CDR3. Germline CDR1 MDHEN, CDR2 SYDVKM. This clonotype originated in a young woman in good health and CMV-seronegative. Sequenced material: PBMCs. The chain joins TRBV28 to TRBJ1-2, with 10 bases aligning to TRBD1. The chain's CDR3 is CASSLSGQGYKGYTF. CDR3 nucleotide sequence: TGTGCCAGCAGTTTATCGGGACAGGGGTATAAGGGCTACACCTTC.